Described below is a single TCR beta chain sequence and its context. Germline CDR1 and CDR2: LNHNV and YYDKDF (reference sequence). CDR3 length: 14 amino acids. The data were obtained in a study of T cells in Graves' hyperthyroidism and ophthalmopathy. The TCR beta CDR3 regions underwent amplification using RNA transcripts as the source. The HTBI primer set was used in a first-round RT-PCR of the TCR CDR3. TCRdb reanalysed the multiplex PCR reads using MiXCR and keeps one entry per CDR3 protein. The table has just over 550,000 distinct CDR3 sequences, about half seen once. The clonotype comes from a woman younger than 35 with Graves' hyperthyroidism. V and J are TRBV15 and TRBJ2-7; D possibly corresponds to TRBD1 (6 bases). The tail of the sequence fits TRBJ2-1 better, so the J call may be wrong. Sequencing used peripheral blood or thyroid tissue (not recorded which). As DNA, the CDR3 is TGTGCCATCGGCGAGGGACAAGAACACAATGAGCAGTTCTTC. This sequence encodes CAIGEGQEHNEQFF.